These 32 T cell receptor beta chains were sequenced from one sample in a study of shared clonotypes between healthy human individuals. Only in-frame clones appear in the TCRdb table, and some are missing; sequencing was by immunoSEQ multiplex PCR. The data contain some 2.1 million clones, over 85% of them singletons. Sequenced input: naive CD4+ T cells sorted from blood. As for subset: CD45RA+ positively selected. These receptors all stem from a young man in good health.

As to this clone: The same CDR3 arises from other DNA sequences in this sample as well. J is TRBJ2-3 and V is TRBV5-1, with 9 bases that match TRBD2. V was clipped by 0 bases and J by 1 base; unmatched bases: 3. The CDR3 sequence is 16 residues long. In germline, CDR1 is SGHRS, CDR2 YFSETQ. Written as DNA, the CDR3 is TGCGCCAGCAGCTTGGAACTAGCGGGTGGCACAGATACGCAGTATTTT. Translated: CASSLELAGGTDTQYF.

This clone is a singleton in its sample. The V call is TRBV4-2, the J call TRBJ2-1, with 7 bases fitting TRBD2. With V trimmed by 1 base and J by 8 bases, 5 bases remained unmatched. Germline V gene sequence: CDR1 LGHNA, CDR2 YNFKEQ. This CDR3 has 14 residues. CDR3 nucleotides: TGTGCCAGCAGCCAAGGGGAGGGGAGAGATGAGCAGTTCTTC. Its translation is CASSQGEGRDEQFF.

For this clone: The same CDR3 also results from other DNA sequences found in this sample. The rearrangement joins TRBV4-3 to TRBJ2-1; D is possibly TRBD2 (7 bases). The CDR3 sequence is 16 residues long. V was clipped by 0 bases and J by 2 bases, with 11 bases between them. Germline V gene lookup returns CDR1 LGHNA and CDR2 YSLEER. The CDR3 DNA follows: TGCGCCAGCAGCCAAGATAGGGGGGGGCCCTACAATGAGCAGTTCTTC. This gives the protein CASSQDRGGPYNEQFF.

Details on this clone: The sample has other DNA sequences that encode this CDR3 too. The V gene is TRBV6-5, the J gene TRBJ1-1; tentative D call: TRBD1 (5 bases). The V gene's germline CDR1 is MNHEY and CDR2 SVGAGI. CDR3 length: 13 residues. The V end was cut by 2 bases, the J end by 4 bases, with 8 bases between. The CDR3 DNA follows: TGTGCCAGCAGTTACCGGGGGGGCACTGAAGCTTTCTTT. Protein sequence: CASSYRGGTEAFF.

The rearrangement links TRBV5-1 to TRBJ2-3; D is unresolved. Per germline, CDR1 SGHRS and CDR2 YFSETQ. This CDR3 has 15 amino acids. With 0 bases removed from V and 6 bases from J, the gap between germline ends came to 14 bases. In nucleotides, the CDR3 is TGCGCCAGCAGCTTGGCCGCTGGGCTTGCGGATACGCAGTATTTT. Encoded protein: CASSLAAGLADTQYF.

The gene calls are TRBV30 and TRBJ1-6; TRBD1 agrees at 7 bases. The CDR3 runs 14 residues. Germline CDR1 is GTSNPN and CDR2 is SVGIG (reference sequence). J gave up 4 bases and V 4 bases, and 4 bases lay outside the gene matches. This chain's CDR3 is CAWTPGQYNSPLHF. In nucleotides, the CDR3 is TGTGCCTGGACCCCGGGACAGTATAATTCACCCCTCCACTTT.

Details on this clone: This same CDR3 is encoded by further DNA sequences in the sample. DNA of the CDR3: TGTGCCAGCAGGACAGGGACGGAGAACACTGAAGCTTTCTTT. This sequence encodes CASRTGTENTEAFF. The V gene is TRBV25-1, the J gene TRBJ1-1; TRBD1 matches at 7 bases. The CDR3 is 14 amino acids. Unmatched junction bases numbered 5, after V lost 6 bases and J lost 1 base. CDR1 MGHDK and CDR2 SYGVNS come from the germline V gene.

The rearrangement uses TRBV6-1 and TRBJ2-7; 11 bases align to TRBD1. CDR1 and CDR2 from the germline V gene are MNHNS and SASEGT. J gave up 3 bases and V 3 bases, and 1 base lay outside the gene matches. The CDR3 loop spans 14 amino acids. CDR3 nucleotides: TGTGCCAGCAGTGAGGACAGGGGGCTCTACGAGCAGTACTTC. Protein product: CASSEDRGLYEQYF.

V usage is TRBV6-6 and J usage is TRBJ2-7, with 12 positions matching TRBD2. Germline V gives CDR1 MNHNY, CDR2 SVGAGI (reference sequence). This CDR3 contains 15 residues. V lost 0 bases and J lost 5; bases outside the gene matches: 2. CDR3 loop: CASSYSGLAGHEQYF. In DNA form, the CDR3 reads TGTGCCAGCAGTTACTCGGGACTAGCGGGCCACGAGCAGTACTTC.

This chain links TRBV10-2 with TRBJ2-7; D gene uncertain. Trimming removed 6 bases from V and 0 bases from J, with 9 bases in between. CDR1 WSHSY and CDR2 SAAADI come from the germline V gene. The CDR3 runs to 13 residues. This chain's CDR3 is CASRELYSYEQYF. In nucleotides, the CDR3 is TGCGCCAGCAGGGAGCTATACTCCTACGAGCAGTACTTC.

Concerning this clone: Other DNA sequences in the sample encode the same CDR3. The chain carries TRBV7-2 and TRBJ1-2; 9 bases are a match to TRBD1. This CDR3 is 14 amino acids long. Trimming removed 4 bases from V and 5 bases from J; junction bases left unmatched: 5. The V gene's germline CDR1 is SGHTA and CDR2 FQGNSA. As DNA, the CDR3 is TGTGCCAGCAGCTCGGACAGGGGTGGATATGGCTACACCTTC. This encodes CASSSDRGGYGYTF.

The chain recombines TRBV5-1 with TRBJ2-2; TRBD2 might be the D (5 bases). V lost 1 base to trimming and J lost 5 bases, with 12 bases between them. This CDR3 is 15 amino acids long. Germline lookup yields CDR1 SGHRS and CDR2 YFSETQ. In DNA, the CDR3 is TGCGCCAGCAGCTTGCGGCCATGGAGGACCGGGGAGCTGTTTTTT. This gives the protein CASSLRPWRTGELFF.

This rearrangement joins TRBV6-5 to TRBJ1-2; D is unresolved. V was clipped by 2 bases and J by 6 bases, with 16 bases between them. CDR3 size: 15 residues. Germline assignment: CDR1 MNHEY and CDR2 SVGAGI. The CDR3 sequence: CASSYPGQTWDGYTF. The CDR3 nucleotides read TGTGCCAGCAGTTACCCGGGTCAAACTTGGGATGGCTACACCTTC.

The chain has TRBV7-2 and TRBJ2-7; 9 bases match TRBD2. CDR1 is SGHTA, CDR2 FQGNSA, per germline. V lost 1 base, J lost 4 bases, and 8 bases stayed unmatched. The CDR3 spans 16 residues. The CDR3 bases are TGTGCCAGCAGCTTAGTGTCTAGCGGGGTCTCTTACGAGCAGTACTTC. This codes for CASSLVSSGVSYEQYF.

V gene TRBV10-3 combines with J gene TRBJ2-3; tentatively, D is TRBD1 (6 bases). The CDR3 spans 14 residues. The V gene lost 2 bases and the J gene lost 10 bases, with 16 bases spanning the gap. Germline-derived CDR1 and CDR2 are ENHRY and SYGVKD. The CDR3 nucleotides are TGTGCCATCAGTGAGGATAGAACAGGGAGTTCGCAGTATTTT. This codes for CAISEDRTGSSQYF.

The gene calls are TRBV30 and TRBJ1-4; D gene unclear. V lost 0 bases, J lost 4 bases, and 6 bases lay in between. This CDR3 has 13 amino acids. Germline V lookup: CDR1 GTSNPN, CDR2 SVGIG (reference sequence). The CDR3 here is CAWSVQLNEKLFF. The DNA for the CDR3 is TGTGCCTGGAGTGTACAGCTTAATGAAAAACTGTTTTTT.

The genes are TRBV30 and TRBJ1-2, with 9 positions matching TRBD1. Trimming at V came to 4 bases and at J to 2 bases, leaving 5 bases not matched to a gene. This CDR3 has 14 amino acids. Germline CDR1 is GTSNPN and CDR2 is SVGIG (reference sequence). The CDR3 DNA reads as TGTGCCTGGAAATTGACAGGGGGGAACTATGGCTACACCTTC. Protein sequence: CAWKLTGGNYGYTF.

This rearrangement joins TRBV10-3 to TRBJ2-7; 8 bases align to TRBD2. V trimming: 6 bases; J trimming: 0 bases; junction bases outside the gene matches: 10. The CDR3 is made up of 16 amino acids. CDR1 and CDR2 from the germline V gene are ENHRY and SYGVKD. As DNA, the CDR3 is TGTGCCATCAGGAGCGGGGGAACCTACGACTCCTACGAGCAGTACTTC. Translating it yields CAIRSGGTYDSYEQYF.

The gene calls are TRBV6-6 and TRBJ2-7; TRBD1 matches at 7 bases. This CDR3 has 16 amino acids. V dropped 4 bases and J dropped 0; count of bases not matched to a gene: 9. CDR1 is MNHNY, CDR2 SVGAGI, per germline (reference sequence). Here the CDR3 reads CASSSPVGQASYEQYF. The CDR3, as DNA: TGTGCCAGCAGTTCCCCCGTTGGACAGGCCTCCTACGAGCAGTACTTC.

This chain joins TRBV7-2 and TRBJ2-7, with TRBD2 matching 11 bases. Per germline, CDR1 SGHTA and CDR2 FQGNSA. This CDR3 has 15 residues. V lost 4 bases and J lost 4; bases outside the gene matches: 6. The CDR3 is CASSYRLAGTYEQYF. CDR3 bases: TGTGCCAGCAGCTATAGACTAGCGGGGACTTACGAGCAGTACTTC.

This clone was seen once. The chain is built from TRBV7-6 and TRBJ1-3; a weak D match, TRBD1 (5 bases). The CDR3 sequence is 15 residues long. The germline gives CDR1 SGHVS, CDR2 FNYEAQ. V lost 4 bases, J lost 2 bases, and 12 bases lay in between. CDR3 coding DNA: TGTGCCAGCAGCTCACAGGAATTTGCTGGAAACACCATATATTTT. Protein product: CASSSQEFAGNTIYF.

CDR3 nucleotides: TGTGCCAGCAGTTTCTCAGGGATTGGCTACACCTTC. Translating gives CASSFSGIGYTF. The genes are TRBV28 and TRBJ1-2, with a tentative D call TRBD1 (5 bases). This CDR3 is built from 12 residues. Trimming pared 3 bases from V and 7 bases from J, leaving 9 bases between. The germline V gene encodes CDR1 MDHEN and CDR2 SYDVKM.

The chain links TRBV6-5 to TRBJ1-1; D is unresolved. This CDR3 has 14 amino acids. Trimming left V 0 bases short and J 1 base short, with 6 bases between. Germline V lookup: CDR1 MNHEY, CDR2 SVGAGI. The CDR3 DNA reads TGTGCCAGCAGTTACTCGAGGTGGAACACTGAAGCTTTCTTT. Protein product: CASSYSRWNTEAFF.

The sample holds one count of this clone. The DNA for the CDR3 is TGTGCCAGCCGGCGGTCAGGGGAAGGAAACACCATATATTTT. It encodes CASRRSGEGNTIYF. The chain is built from TRBV14 and TRBJ1-3, with a weak D call TRBD1 (6 bases). Germline V gene lookup returns CDR1 SGHDN and CDR2 FVKESK. Trimming left V 8 bases short and J 4 bases short, with 15 bases between. The CDR3 extends over 14 amino acids.

Of note for this clone: Just one base apart from a much larger clone, this may be a read error. The chain recombines TRBV4-1 with TRBJ1-2, with 9 bases aligning to TRBD1. V shed 6 bases, J shed 4 bases, and the junction held 6 bases outside the gene matches. From germline, CDR1 is MGHRA and CDR2 YSYEKL. The CDR3 is 14 residues long. The CDR3 sequence: CASRQDRGSYGYTF. As DNA, the CDR3 is TGCGCCAGCAGGCAGGACAGGGGTTCCTATGGCTACACCTTC.

The V call is TRBV6-6, the J call TRBJ1-6; no firm D call. The CDR3 runs to 12 residues. In germline, CDR1 is MNHNY, CDR2 SVGAGI (reference sequence). Trimming took 4 bases from V and 10 from J, leaving 8 bases between them. CDR3 residues: CASSSRFSPLHF. CDR3 sequence (DNA): TGTGCCAGCAGTTCCCGTTTCTCACCCCTCCACTTT.

This sequence joins TRBV2 and TRBJ2-3; possible D gene TRBD2, 6 bases. CDR1 and CDR2 (germline): SNHLY, FYNNEI. The CDR3 sequence is 15 residues long. Trimming stripped 7 bases from V and 0 bases from J, with 14 bases between. The CDR3 DNA sequence: TGTGCCAGCAAGGGGCGGGAAACTAGCACAGATACGCAGTATTTT. It encodes CASKGRETSTDTQYF.

The J gene is TRBJ2-5, the V gene TRBV6-5; 8 bases agree with TRBD1. The CDR3 sequence is 15 residues long. Unmatched junction bases numbered 15, after V lost 10 bases and J lost 5 bases. Germline V lookup: CDR1 MNHEY, CDR2 SVGAGI. CDR3 loop: CATRPDRVGGETQYF. For the CDR3, the DNA is TGTGCCACCCGACCGGACAGGGTAGGTGGGGAGACCCAGTACTTC.

The table lists this clone with a few counts. The gene calls are TRBV27 and TRBJ1-6, with a weak D call TRBD1 (6 bases). The V gene lost 5 bases and the J gene lost 8 bases, with 10 bases spanning the gap. CDR1 is MNHEY, CDR2 SMNVEV, per germline (reference sequence). The CDR3 consists of 13 residues. Here the CDR3 reads CASSPGQHSPLHF. CDR3 coding DNA: TGTGCCAGCAGTCCCGGACAGCATTCACCCCTCCACTTT.

About this clone: Additional DNA sequences in this sample encode the identical CDR3. V and J are TRBV5-1 and TRBJ2-2; no definite D call. V lost 0 bases, J lost 0 bases, and 6 bases lay in between. This CDR3 contains 15 residues. CDR1 is SGHRS, CDR2 YFSETQ, per germline. CDR3 protein: CASSLGAANTGELFF. CDR3 in DNA: TGCGCCAGCAGCTTGGGGGCCGCGAACACCGGGGAGCTGTTTTTT.

The gene calls are TRBV11-2 and TRBJ2-2, with D possibly being TRBD1 (5 bases). The V and J ends lost 2 bases and 0 bases respectively, with 13 bases between them. Germline lookup yields CDR1 SGHAT and CDR2 FQNNGV. This CDR3 is built from 17 residues. This chain's CDR3 is CASSLRGSPSNTGELFF. Written as DNA, the CDR3 is TGTGCCAGCAGCTTAAGGGGTTCGCCGTCGAACACCGGGGAGCTGTTTTTT.

The chain employs TRBV7-2 and TRBJ2-3; D uncertain. The CDR3 is 13 amino acids. V dropped 3 bases and J dropped 2 bases, with 6 bases sitting between them. Germline loops: CDR1 SGHTA, CDR2 FQGNSA. The CDR3: CASSFSNTDTQYF. The CDR3 DNA reads TGTGCCAGCAGCTTTTCGAACACAGATACGCAGTATTTT.